The clone carrying this T cell receptor beta chain appeared a single time. Allocation to cohorts depended on clinical history reported by the participants. The sample is drawn from a study of blood T cell repertoires in COVID-19. For the study at large: Researchers got acute and convalescent COVID-19 samples from the United States, Italy and Spain.

This table comes from immunoSEQ multiplex PCR, and its TCRdb copy is limited to in-frame clones, with some not included. Of approximately 220,000 clones in the sample, about 90% are singletons; the top ten hold 1.2%. The CDR3 has 14 amino acids. CDR1 is LNHDA, CDR2 SQIVND, per germline (reference sequence). V lost 7 bases to trimming and J lost 4 bases; unmatched junction nucleotides: 6. The rearrangement links TRBV19 to TRBJ2-1; 8 bases align to TRBD2. Sequenced sample: PBMCs or T cells enriched from blood (not recorded which). This clonotype originated in a man younger than 45 who had recovered from COVID-19. The CDR3 region has the DNA TGTGCCAGTAAAGGGCGGGAGGTTTACAATGAGCAGTTCTTC. This translates into CASKGREVYNEQFF.